These T cell receptor beta chains were read from a single sample in a study of preoperative IRX-2 immunotherapy in early breast cancer. Produced via immunoSEQ multiplex PCR; TCRdb's table is partial and in-frame only. The sample lists a few thousand clones; 65% to 85% were seen once. The specimen was tumor tissue, collected before IRX-2 immunotherapy. The receptors were gathered from a human donor with breast cancer. CDR3s include the opening cysteine and the closing phenylalanine or tryptophan.

V	J	CDR3
TRBV6-8	TRBJ1-2	CASTSNGGSGYTF
TRBV6-8	TRBJ2-3	CASSWGGTDTQYF
TRBV12-5	TRBJ1-1	CATAVTGGTEAFF
TRBV28	TRBJ1-6	CASSFRLRGISPLHF
TRBV6-8	TRBJ1-5	CASSAATGTGQPQHF
TRBV7-6	TRBJ2-1	CASSLDPLTSGSGGEQFF
TRBV6-8	TRBJ2-7	CASISTSGYEQYF
TRBV11-3	TRBJ2-3	CASSFSGSLSTDTQYF
TRBV5-1	TRBJ2-2	CASSLATQPRPNTGELFF
TRBV11-3	TRBJ2-1	CASSQGLAGGVYEQFF
TRBV23-1	TRBJ2-1	CASSLGVTTPPFF
TRBV6-8	TRBJ2-7	CASSYLPAGGGEQYF
TRBV4-1	TRBJ1-2	CASSQEGQLKPGYTF
TRBV19	TRBJ2-3	CASSQRTSTDTQYF
TRBV6-8	TRBJ1-5	CASRPGGSNQPQHF
TRBV29-1	TRBJ2-1	CSVERRGGDNEQFF
TRBV6-8	TRBJ2-6	CASSPLGQAGANVLTF
TRBV6-8	TRBJ1-1	CASSPRQVRTEAFF
TRBV29-1	TRBJ2-7	CSVEDPETGIEQYF
TRBV7-2	TRBJ1-2	CASSSRVQYGYTF
TRBV19	TRBJ2-6	CASNGREFSGANVLTF
TRBV11-3	TRBJ1-4	CASSLIRAGGEKLFF
TRBV5-4	TRBJ1-1	CASSIQGNTEAFF
TRBV6-1	TRBJ2-1	CASSEVDNYNEQFF
TRBV29-1	TRBJ2-1	CSVEEWRLAGYNEQFF
TRBV6-4	TRBJ2-7	CASTRTGGTLFEQYF
TRBV11-3	TRBJ2-7	CASSLTFQGAYEQYF
TRBV6-8	TRBJ1-2	CASIYNSDYGYTF
TRBV19	TRBJ1-2	CASSMIQGAVGYGYTF
TRBV6-8	TRBJ1-5	CASIDTGNNQPQHF
TRBV14	TRBJ1-5	CASSQQGGQPQHF
TRBV30	TRBJ2-7	CAWSAQGRSGEQYF
TRBV6-8	TRBJ2-5	CASQAGGNQETQYF
TRBV6-8	TRBJ2-5	CASSYSPTNQETQYF
TRBV5-1	TRBJ2-5	CASGEGANGGETQYF
TRBV19	TRBJ2-7	CASSPDRLLSYEQYF
TRBV11-1	TRBJ2-1	CASSLGYGLAGEQFF
TRBV11-3	TRBJ1-1	CASSLSGTGSTEAFF
TRBV28	TRBJ1-5	CASSNDQGFQPQHF
TRBV29-1	TRBJ1-2	CSVEQGVSHGYTF
TRBV11-1	TRBJ1-3	CASSLNRGIAGNTIYF
TRBV7-5	TRBJ2-1	CASSLAGAYNEQFF
TRBV5-1	TRBJ2-5	CASSLVLAGGLQETQYF
TRBV10-2	TRBJ1-4	CASRQGHGEGNEKLFF
TRBV30	TRBJ1-3	CAWRAQGFGNTIYF
TRBV7-1	TRBJ2-5	CASSPGVGETQYF
TRBV28	TRBJ2-7	CASSSGTPHPYEQYF
TRBV7-1	TRBJ2-4	CASSWRTSGGKNIQYF